Listed here are 5 T cell receptor beta chains from one sample, sequenced in a study of OX40 agonist ivuxolimab in advanced cancers. Some clones are missing from TCRdb's copy, which holds only in-frame ones; the method was immunoSEQ multiplex PCR. The table lists 60,000 to 75,000 clones, 88% of them singletons, with under 1% in the top ten. The source material was CD4+ or CD8+ T cells sorted from blood, sampled in a trial of the OX40 agonist ivuxolimab. The receptors originated from an adult with an advanced solid tumor such as melanoma, head and neck, liver or kidney cancer.

J is TRBJ2-2 and V is TRBV19, with 10 bases that match TRBD1. The germline V gene encodes CDR1 LNHDA and CDR2 SQIVND (reference sequence). The CDR3 extends over 16 amino acids. After removal of 4 bases from V and 4 bases from J, the junction contained 6 bases not matched to a gene. The CDR3: CASSTGQGFGTGELFF. CDR3 bases: TGTGCCAGTAGTACGGGACAGGGGTTCGGCACCGGGGAGCTGTTTTTT.

The chain couples TRBV28 to TRBJ1-2; D might be TRBD1 (5 bases). The length of the CDR3 is 14 residues. In germline, CDR1 is MDHEN, CDR2 SYDVKM. Trimming cost V 6 bases and J 6 bases, with 17 bases left between them. The CDR3 bases are TGTGCCAGCAGGTCACCGGGGGGTCTACATGGCTACACCTTC. Amino acid sequence: CASRSPGGLHGYTF.

The chain recombines TRBV2 with TRBJ1-1, with D perhaps matching TRBD1 (5 bases). V was shortened by 6 bases and J by 0 bases, with 14 bases between the two germline ends. The CDR3 extends over 15 amino acids. Germline CDR1 reads SNHLY; CDR2 reads FYNNEI. The CDR3: CASRATGTVNTEAFF. CDR3 DNA: TGTGCCAGCAGGGCCACCGGGACGGTGAACACTGAAGCTTTCTTT.

This clone has only one observation. This chain connects TRBV6-6 to TRBJ2-7; tentative D call: TRBD1 (6 bases). The CDR3 has 14 amino acids. Trimming left V 0 bases short and J 5 bases short, with 11 bases between. Germline lookup yields CDR1 MNHNY and CDR2 SVGAGI (reference sequence). This chain's CDR3 is CASSYSRGGHEQYF. CDR3 DNA: TGTGCCAGCAGTTACTCCCGTGGGGGCCACGAGCAGTACTTC.

The chain combines TRBV4-3 with TRBJ2-5; 8 bases are a match to TRBD2. The CDR3 loop spans 16 amino acids. Germline loops: CDR1 LGHNA, CDR2 YSLEER. Trimming removed 0 bases from V and 5 bases from J; junction bases left unmatched: 8. The CDR3 DNA is TGCGCCAGCAGCCAAGATTGGGCCGGGAGGGGGGAGACCCAGTACTTC. Translation: CASSQDWAGRGETQYF.